The text below deals with one T cell receptor beta chain. The data derive from a study of glioma-infiltrating T cells after dendritic cell vaccination. The assay was immunoSEQ multiplex PCR, and TCRdb's table has in-frame clones only and misses some. The sample carries 93,000 or so clones, roughly 76% recorded once. The clonotype comes from a human donor with glioblastoma. The sample here was blood, taken before dendritic cell vaccination.

CDR3 loop: CASTLGRGTETQYF. The DNA of the CDR3 is TGTGCCAGCACCCTTGGCAGGGGAACAGAGACCCAGTACTTC. The chain employs TRBV6-1 and TRBJ2-5, with a possible D match to TRBD1 (6 bases). CDR3 length: 14 amino acids. From germline, CDR1 is MNHNS and CDR2 SASEGT. Between the trimmed V and J ends, which lost 7 bases and 4 bases, there was a span of 16 bases.